A selection of T cell receptor beta chains follows, all from one sample in a study of shared clonotypes between healthy human individuals. Sequenced by immunoSEQ multiplex PCR; TCRdb stores in-frame clones only, minus some. The sample includes more than 2 million clones, about 95% of them seen just once. Input material: naive CD8+ T cells sorted from blood. These receptors were obtained from a young man in good health. Both conserved end residues are part of each CDR3. D genes are given only for firm matches. The size of a clone is reported for some rows only, either as once, few or many, or as a class for expanded clones.

d_call	clone_size	cdr3_length	v_call	j_call	cdr3_aa	cdr3_nt
NA	NA	13	TRBV7-2	TRBJ2-5	CASRGVTQETQYF	TGTGCCAGCAGGGGAGTTACACAAGAGACCCAGTACTTC
NA	NA	14	TRBV25-1	TRBJ1-5	CASSEWGSNQPQHF	TGTGCCAGCAGTGAATGGGGGAGCAATCAGCCCCAGCATTTT
NA	NA	12	TRBV6-5	TRBJ2-7	CASSSNWDEQYF	TGTGCCAGCAGTTCTAACTGGGACGAGCAGTACTTC
NA	NA	15	TRBV18	TRBJ2-7	CASSPTGQTTYEQYF	TGTGCCAGCTCACCCACAGGACAGACTACCTACGAGCAGTACTTC
NA	NA	13	TRBV4-3	TRBJ2-7	CASSQARGYEQYF	TGCGCCAGCAGCCAAGCTAGGGGATACGAGCAGTACTTC
NA	NA	16	TRBV27	TRBJ2-7	CASSLRSPGAFSEQYF	TGTGCCAGCAGTTTACGATCTCCGGGGGCTTTTAGCGAGCAGTACTTC
TRBD1	NA	15	TRBV7-7	TRBJ1-4	CASSFGQGTNEKLFF	TGTGCTAGCAGCTTCGGACAGGGGACTAATGAAAAACTGTTTTTT
TRBD1	NA	15	TRBV13	TRBJ2-7	CASSSGTETTYEQYF	TGTGCCAGCAGCTCCGGGACAGAGACTACCTACGAGCAGTACTTC
NA	NA	19	TRBV7-9	TRBJ1-3	CASSLMGEGRAHSGNTIYF	TGTGCCAGCAGCTTAATGGGCGAAGGGAGGGCCCACTCTGGAAACACCATATATTTT
NA	NA	13	TRBV18	TRBJ2-5	CASSPVDQETQYF	TGTGCCAGCTCACCAGTGGACCAAGAGACCCAGTACTTC
NA	NA	13	TRBV11-2	TRBJ2-1	CASSLVTAGEQFF	TGTGCCAGCAGCTTAGTGACGGCTGGTGAGCAGTTCTTC
TRBD2	NA	14	TRBV9	TRBJ2-1	CASSVGLAHNEQFF	TGTGCCAGCAGCGTCGGACTAGCCCACAATGAGCAGTTCTTC
NA	NA	13	TRBV28	TRBJ1-1	CASSLPAGENAFF	TGTGCCAGCAGTCTCCCGGCGGGAGAGAATGCTTTCTTT
NA	NA	14	TRBV5-4	TRBJ2-7	CASSLDGRTYEQYF	TGTGCCAGCAGCCTGGACGGGCGTACCTACGAGCAGTACTTC
NA	NA	16	TRBV5-1	TRBJ2-1	CASRSSGRLLDNEQFF	TGCGCCAGCAGATCGTCCGGGAGACTATTGGACAATGAGCAGTTCTTC
NA	NA	12	TRBV7-9	TRBJ2-1	CASSSPLPEQFF	TGTGCCAGCAGCTCTCCCTTACCTGAGCAGTTCTTC
TRBD1	NA	13	TRBV29-1	TRBJ1-4	CSVAGQANEKLFF	TGCAGCGTTGCTGGACAGGCCAATGAAAAACTGTTTTTT
NA	NA	10	TRBV1	TRBJ2-5	CTSSPETQYF	TGCACCAGCAGCCCTGAGACCCAGTACTTC
NA	NA	12	TRBV19	TRBJ1-1	CASSYGRTEAFF	TGTGCCAGTAGCTACGGTAGAACTGAAGCTTTCTTT
NA	NA	15	TRBV7-6	TRBJ1-4	CASSQREVGGEKLFF	TGTGCCAGCAGCCAAAGGGAGGTTGGAGGCGAAAAACTGTTTTTT
NA	NA	15	TRBV29-1	TRBJ1-1	CSVGTHRAGNTEAFF	TGCAGCGTGGGGACCCACCGGGCTGGAAACACTGAAGCTTTCTTT
TRBD2	NA	15	TRBV19	TRBJ2-7	CASSLGLAGAYEQYF	TGTGCCAGTAGTCTTGGACTAGCGGGAGCGTACGAGCAGTACTTC
TRBD2	NA	15	TRBV6-4	TRBJ2-1	CASRGTSGDYNEQFF	TGTGCCAGCAGGGGGACTAGCGGCGACTACAATGAGCAGTTCTTC
NA	once	15	TRBV2	TRBJ1-1	CASIFETAQNTEAFF	TGTGCCAGCATTTTTGAGACAGCTCAGAACACTGAAGCCTTCTTT
NA	NA	12	TRBV5-1	TRBJ1-1	CASRHVNTEAFF	TGCGCCAGCAGACACGTAAACACTGAAGCTTTCTTT
NA	NA	16	TRBV11-2	TRBJ2-2	CASSSSMGPGTGELFF	TGTGCCAGCAGCTCCTCGATGGGCCCGGGCACCGGGGAGCTGTTTTTT
NA	NA	14	TRBV19	TRBJ2-7	CASSMRGAGDEQYF	TGTGCCAGTAGTATGAGAGGGGCCGGCGACGAGCAGTACTTC
TRBD2	NA	14	TRBV27	TRBJ2-1	CASRLAGTYNEQFF	TGTGCCAGCAGATTAGCGGGGACCTACAATGAGCAGTTCTTC
NA	few	12	TRBV10-1	TRBJ2-7	CASSDIGGEQYF	TGCGCCAGCAGTGATATCGGAGGTGAGCAGTACTTC
NA	NA	16	TRBV15	TRBJ2-7	CATSRDPVQGWYEQYF	TGTGCCACCAGCAGAGATCCAGTTCAGGGTTGGTACGAGCAGTACTTC
TRBD2	NA	17	TRBV7-6	TRBJ2-5	CASSFTGLAGLQETQYF	TGTGCCAGCAGCTTTACCGGGCTAGCGGGCCTACAAGAGACCCAGTACTTC
NA	NA	13	TRBV11-2	TRBJ1-1	CASSSDWTDEAFF	TGTGCCAGCAGCTCAGATTGGACAGATGAAGCTTTCTTT
TRBD2	NA	16	TRBV13	TRBJ2-7	CASSLLGVAGVYEQYF	TGTGCCAGCAGCCTACTTGGGGTAGCGGGAGTTTACGAGCAGTACTTC
NA	NA	14	TRBV27	TRBJ1-6	CASSPGLHNSPLHF	TGTGCCAGCAGTCCAGGACTGCATAATTCACCCCTCCACTTT
NA	NA	12	TRBV25-1	TRBJ2-3	CASWGREPGLFF	TGTGCCAGTTGGGGCCGAGAACCAGGACTATTTTTT
NA	NA	15	TRBV28	TRBJ1-1	CASSLGGGPTAEAFF	TGTGCCAGCAGTTTGGGGGGCGGGCCAACAGCTGAAGCTTTCTTT
TRBD1	NA	15	TRBV5-8	TRBJ2-5	CASRGTGGDRQTQYF	TGTGCCAGCAGGGGGACAGGGGGCGATAGGCAGACCCAGTACTTC
NA	NA	16	TRBV28	TRBJ2-3	CASSWPRQSSTDTQYF	TGTGCCAGCAGTTGGCCCCGACAGTCTAGCACAGATACGCAGTATTTT
NA	NA	16	TRBV21-1	TRBJ1-5	CASTSEVRRRGQPQHF	TGTGCCAGCACCTCGGAGGTACGGCGGCGTGGTCAGCCCCAGCATTTT
NA	NA	14	TRBV5-6	TRBJ2-7	CASSLAGGYYEQYF	TGTGCCAGCAGCTTGGCCGGTGGTTACTACGAGCAGTACTTC
NA	once	11	TRBV19	TRBJ2-7	CASSYGYEQYF	TGTGCCAGTAGTTACGGCTACGAGCAGTACTTC
NA	NA	15	TRBV19	TRBJ2-7	CASSIAEAGPYEQYF	TGTGCCAGTAGTATAGCGGAGGCAGGACCCTACGAGCAGTACTTC
NA	once	15	TRBV6-5	TRBJ2-3	CASRRVAEMPDTQYF	TGTGCCAGCAGACGGGTAGCGGAGATGCCAGATACGCAGTATTTT
TRBD1	NA	12	TRBV6-5	TRBJ2-7	CASSYTGVEQYF	TGTGCCAGCAGTTACACAGGGGTCGAGCAGTACTTC
NA	NA	14	TRBV27	TRBJ2-5	CASSLSPGQGAQYF	TGTGCCAGCAGTTTATCTCCGGGGCAAGGGGCCCAGTACTTC
NA	NA	15	TRBV2	TRBJ1-5	CASNLGFDSNQPQHF	TGTGCCAGCAATCTTGGGTTTGATAGCAATCAGCCCCAGCATTTT
NA	NA	14	TRBV30	TRBJ1-5	CAWSGQSAGQPQHF	TGTGCCTGGAGTGGCCAGAGTGCGGGTCAGCCCCAGCATTTT
TRBD1	NA	15	TRBV9	TRBJ1-1	CASSDGTALNTEAFF	TGTGCCAGCAGCGACGGGACAGCTTTGAACACTGAAGCTTTCTTT
NA	NA	15	TRBV15	TRBJ1-4	CATTTTPDGPEKLFF	TGTGCCACCACTACAACTCCGGATGGGCCAGAAAAACTGTTTTTT
NA	NA	12	TRBV4-2	TRBJ2-3	CASSQDLDTQYF	TGTGCCAGCAGCCAAGATTTAGATACGCAGTATTTT
NA	NA	14	TRBV27	TRBJ2-5	CASSRGAGSVTQYF	TGTGCCAGCAGTCGAGGGGCTGGCTCGGTGACCCAGTACTTC
NA	NA	14	TRBV28	TRBJ1-2	CASSLFEANYGYTF	TGTGCCAGCAGTTTGTTCGAGGCTAACTATGGCTACACCTTC
NA	NA	14	TRBV9	TRBJ2-3	CASSVAGAGDTQYF	TGTGCCAGCAGCGTAGCAGGGGCTGGAGATACGCAGTATTTT
TRBD2	NA	16	TRBV2	TRBJ2-1	CASSDPGTSVNNEQFF	TGTGCCAGCAGTGACCCCGGGACTAGCGTGAACAATGAGCAGTTCTTC